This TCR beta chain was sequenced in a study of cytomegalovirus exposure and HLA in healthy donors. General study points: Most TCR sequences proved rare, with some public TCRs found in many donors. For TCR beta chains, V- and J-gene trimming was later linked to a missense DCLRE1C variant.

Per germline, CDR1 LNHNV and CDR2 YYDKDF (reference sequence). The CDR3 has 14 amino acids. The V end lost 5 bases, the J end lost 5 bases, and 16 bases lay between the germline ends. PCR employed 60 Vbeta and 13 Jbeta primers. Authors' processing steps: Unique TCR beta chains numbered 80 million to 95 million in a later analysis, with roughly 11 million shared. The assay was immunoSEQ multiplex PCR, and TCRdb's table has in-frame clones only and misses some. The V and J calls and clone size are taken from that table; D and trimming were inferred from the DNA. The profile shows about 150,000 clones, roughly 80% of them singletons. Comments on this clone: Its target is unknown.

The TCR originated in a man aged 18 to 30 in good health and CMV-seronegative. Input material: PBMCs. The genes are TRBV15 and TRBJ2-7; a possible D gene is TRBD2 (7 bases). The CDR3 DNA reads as TGTGCCACCAGCTGGGGAGGGGGTCGGAACGAGCAGTACTTC. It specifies CATSWGGGRNEQYF.